This TCR beta chain was sequenced in a study of blood T cell repertoires in COVID-19 (dated by TCRdb to about 2020). For context, the study as a whole: The collaborator samples originated in the United States, Italy and Spain and spanned the acute and convalescent phases of COVID-19. The material from the prospective study consisted of cDNA or gDNA derived from T cells, B-cell-depleted T cells, or PBMCs. The repertoires were made available in a free public database intended to serve as a resource for research on the immune response to SARS-CoV-2. The samples were drawn from the first 160 participants of the ongoing ImmuneRACE study and from more than 1,000 subjects provided by 6 global collaborators. Subjects who had been exposed to COVID-19, were actively infected with it, or had recovered from it provided the deeply sampled blood TCRbeta repertoires that made up the dataset. HLA class I and class II types, where available, came from metadata supplied by the sample provider rather than from assay-based typing. A de-identified subject ID, COVID-19 status, age in years and sex were almost always included in the sample metadata. The paper's findings and limits, for the study overall: How much clinical and demographic metadata was included differed by source and by participant, and the metadata was provided uncurated.

TCRbeta CDR3 regions were amplified from genomic DNA using the immunoSEQ Assay, a bias-controlled multiplex PCR. Per the authors' processing: Nucleated cell counts per sample were estimated from amplification of reference gene primers within the assay. Sequence reads were collapsed and filtered to measure the absolute abundance of every unique TCRbeta CDR3 rearrangement. Productive Simpson clonality was computed per sample as the square root of Simpson's diversity index over productive rearrangements. What TCRdb holds here is the immuneACCESS table cut down to in-frame rearrangements. Part of the clones is not present; checked against another copy, under half of the missing clones reflect an unresolved V gene, and the others are unexplained. That table furnishes V, J and clone size, whereas the DNA furnished D and trimming. This sample has some 57,000 clones in its table, and roughly 92% of those were observed once. Approximately 6% of the sample belongs to the ten largest clones.

Via the germline V gene (reference sequence), CDR1 is DFQATT and CDR2 SNEGSKA. The V end loses 1 base and the J end loses 9 bases, and a stretch of 7 bases separates them. CDR3 length: 11 amino acids, cysteine to phenylalanine. The retained sequence is limited to the CDR3, 33 bases, with the frame set at the first base. About this clone: No cognate antigen has been identified for it. One base away there is no much larger clone; base qualities are not given.

Whole blood was collected in K2EDTA tubes by collaborating institutions according to the institutions' own protocols. Collaborator samples were shipped for TCRbeta analysis as frozen whole blood, isolated PBMCs, or DNA extracted from either sample type. The sample was peripheral blood. Recombination linked TRBV20-1 to TRBJ2-1; no D gene can be assigned with confidence. The clonotype comes from a human donor in a cohort sampled during active COVID-19. The nucleotides read TGCAGTGCTAGAGGTCCCCTTGAGCAGTTCTTC. Translated, this is CSARGPLEQFF.